The 30 T cell receptor beta chains listed next were all sequenced from one sample in a study of blood T cell repertoires in COVID-19. TCRdb's copy holds only in-frame clones and misses some; the assay was immunoSEQ multiplex PCR. The sample consists of approximately 300,000 clones, more than 80% of them appearing once. Sequenced material: peripheral blood. These receptors came from a woman in her thirties with COVID-19, enrolled during active disease.

This clone showed up just a few times. V is TRBV5-6 and J is TRBJ1-1, with D unresolved. Trimming stripped 4 bases from V and 1 base from J, with 14 bases between. The CDR3 extends over 15 amino acids. Germline-derived CDR1 and CDR2 are SGHDT and YYEEEE. The CDR3 nucleotides read TGTGCCAGCAGCCCGATGACTGATTGGAACACTGAAGCTTTCTTT. Amino acids: CASSPMTDWNTEAFF.

Notes on this clone: This CDR3 is also generated by other DNA sequences in the sample. This chain connects TRBV6-1 to TRBJ1-1; D uncertain. Trimming took off 3 bases at V and 1 base at J, with 6 bases between the two ends. This CDR3 has 13 amino acids. In germline, CDR1 is MNHNS, CDR2 SASEGT. The CDR3 nucleotides read TGTGCCAGCAGTGACCGCAGGAACACTGAAGCTTTCTTT. Protein: CASSDRRNTEAFF.

This clone showed up just once. The rearrangement joins TRBV5-1 to TRBJ2-5; possibly TRBD1 for D (6 bases). This CDR3 contains 13 residues. The germline V and J ends were trimmed by 4 bases and 3 bases, with 10 bases remaining between them. Germline V gene sequence: CDR1 SGHRS, CDR2 YFSETQ. DNA of the CDR3: TGCGCCAGCAGCGTCCCAGGGGAAGAGACCCAGTACTTC. It yields the protein CASSVPGEETQYF.

The V and J genes are TRBV18 and TRBJ2-3; D possibly corresponds to TRBD2 (6 bases). Germline V gives CDR1 KGHSH, CDR2 LQKENI. V lost 3 bases to trimming and J lost 3 bases, with 19 bases between them. The CDR3 runs to 17 residues. The CDR3: CASSPGWNGSQTDTQYF. The CDR3 DNA follows: TGTGCCAGCTCACCTGGCTGGAACGGGAGTCAGACAGATACGCAGTATTTT.

The chain employs TRBV5-1 and TRBJ2-2; 7 bases fit TRBD2. CDR3 length: 17 residues. Per germline, CDR1 SGHRS and CDR2 YFSETQ. J was trimmed by 2 bases and V by 0 bases; bases with no gene match: 7. The CDR3 nucleotides are TGCGCCAGCAGCTTGGGAGCTAGCGGCCATAACACCGGGGAGCTGTTTTTT. Translated: CASSLGASGHNTGELFF.

A single count supports this clone. The chain couples TRBV18 to TRBJ1-2, with D unclear. V was clipped by 1 base and J by 6 bases, with 9 bases between them. From germline, CDR1 is KGHSH and CDR2 LQKENI. This CDR3 has 13 residues. Here the CDR3 reads CASSPRLVDGYTF. The DNA of the CDR3 is TGTGCCAGCTCACCACGCCTAGTGGATGGCTACACCTTC.

The gene calls are TRBV27 and TRBJ2-1; 11 bases line up with TRBD2. Germline CDR1 reads MNHEY; CDR2 reads SMNVEV (reference sequence). This CDR3 has 16 amino acids. J was trimmed by 6 bases and V by 5 bases; bases with no gene match: 9. CDR3: CASSQILAGGANEQFF. DNA of the CDR3: TGTGCCAGCAGTCAAATCTTAGCGGGAGGGGCCAATGAGCAGTTCTTC.

J is TRBJ2-1 and V is TRBV3-1 (or the pseudogene TRBV3-2), with TRBD1 as a possible D gene (6 bases). The CDR3 extends over 15 amino acids. Trimming pared 0 bases from V and 7 bases from J, leaving 13 bases between. Germline lookup yields CDR1 LGHDT and CDR2 YNNKEL (reference sequence). The CDR3 bases are TGTGCCAGCAGCCAAGATTTGGCTAGGGGGAATGAGCAGTTCTTC. Protein: CASSQDLARGNEQFF.

The chain carries TRBV4-3 and TRBJ2-3, with D possibly matching TRBD2 (5 bases). Germline CDR1 is LGHNA and CDR2 is YSLEER. The CDR3 has 16 residues. V lost 4 bases to trimming and J lost 5 bases, with 19 bases between them. The CDR3 DNA reads as TGCGCCAGCAGCCTCCGGCCTAGCCCAAGTGGAGATACGCAGTATTTT. Translated, it gives CASSLRPSPSGDTQYF.

V is TRBV5-1 and J is TRBJ2-2; TRBD2 agrees at 11 bases. The length of the CDR3 is 16 residues. Per germline, CDR1 SGHRS and CDR2 YFSETQ. V was clipped by 4 bases and J by 1 base; unmatched bases: 3. This CDR3 is CASSISGRGNTGELFF. The CDR3 coding sequence is TGCGCCAGCAGCATTAGCGGGAGGGGGAACACCGGGGAGCTGTTTTTT.

This sequence joins TRBV3-1 (or the pseudogene TRBV3-2) and TRBJ1-6, with unresolved D. The CDR3 extends over 15 amino acids. The germline V and J ends were trimmed by 1 base and 5 bases, with 9 bases remaining between them. The germline V gene has CDR1 LGHDT and CDR2 YNNKEL (reference sequence). CDR3 residues: CASSQVGVNNSPLHF. The CDR3 DNA reads TGTGCCAGCAGCCAAGTCGGGGTTAATAATTCACCCCTCCACTTT.

Points on this clone: Different DNA sequences within this sample yield the same CDR3. This chain joins TRBV6-5 and TRBJ1-5, with 7 bases that match TRBD1. CDR1 is MNHEY, CDR2 SVGAGI, per germline. This CDR3 spans 15 amino acids. V trimming: 6 bases; J trimming: 0 bases; junction bases outside the gene matches: 5. CDR3 coding DNA: TGTGCCAGCAGACGACAGGGTAATAGCAATCAGCCCCAGCATTTT. It specifies CASRRQGNSNQPQHF.

The table lists this clone with a count of one. The chain is built from TRBV12-5 and TRBJ1-5; D gene unclear. With 7 bases removed from V and 1 base from J, the gap between germline ends came to 14 bases. This CDR3 spans 15 amino acids. Germline V gene sequence: CDR1 LGHNT, CDR2 FRNRAP. The CDR3 DNA follows: TGTGCTAGTGTTTTTGAGGATGCCAGCAATCAGCCCCAGCATTTT. Translation: CASVFEDASNQPQHF. Variable domain in full (rest from reference TRBV12-5 and TRBJ1-5): DARVTQTPRHKVTEMGQEVTMRCQPILGHNTVFWYRQTMMQGLELLAYFRNRAPLDDSGMPKDRFSAEMPDATLATLKIQPSEPRDSAVYFCASVFEDASNQPQHFGDGTRLSIL.

CDR3 in DNA: TGTGCCGCCTCGACTAGCGGGAGTAACAATGAGCAGTTCTTC. It translates to CAASTSGSNNEQFF. The rearrangement joins TRBV10-3 to TRBJ2-1, with 12 positions matching TRBD2. Germline values: CDR1 ENHRY, CDR2 SYGVKD. This CDR3 spans 14 amino acids. Trimming at V came to 11 bases and at J to 5 bases, leaving 7 bases not matched to a gene.

The chain recombines TRBV6-5 with TRBJ1-5; no firm D call. Trimming cost V 2 bases and J 9 bases, with 11 bases left between them. The CDR3 is made up of 13 amino acids. CDR1 is MNHEY, CDR2 SVGAGI, per germline. The CDR3 coding sequence is TGTGCCAGCAGTTACGAGAGGAGCAGGCCCCAGCATTTT. It encodes CASSYERSRPQHF.

J is TRBJ2-3 and V is TRBV6-5, with 7 bases matching TRBD1. Per germline, CDR1 MNHEY and CDR2 SVGAGI. The trim removed 2 bases at V and 5 bases at J, leaving 7 bases unmatched. There are 15 residues in the CDR3. The CDR3 here is CASSYPDRERDTQYF. The DNA of the CDR3 is TGTGCCAGCAGTTACCCCGACAGGGAAAGAGATACGCAGTATTTT.

CDR3 loop: CASSPPGQGNTGELFF. As DNA, the CDR3 is TGTGCCAGCAGCCCCCCGGGACAGGGTAACACCGGGGAGCTGTTTTTT. The genes are TRBV9 and TRBJ2-2; 9 nucleotides match TRBD1. The CDR3 sequence is 16 residues long. Germline V lookup: CDR1 SGDLS, CDR2 YYNGEE. V gave up 4 bases and J gave up 2 bases; unmatched junction bases: 6. The complete variable domain, with remaining parts taken from reference TRBV9 and TRBJ2-2, reads DSGVTQTPKHLITATGQRVTLRCSPRSGDLSVYWYQQSLDQGLQFLIQYYNGEERAKGNILERFSAQQFPDLHSELNLSSLELGDSALYFCASSPPGQGNTGELFFGEGSRLTVL.

J is TRBJ1-1 and V is TRBV28, with a possible D match to TRBD1 (6 bases). CDR1 and CDR2 from the germline V gene are MDHEN and SYDVKM. The CDR3 has 13 amino acids. V was clipped by 7 bases and J by 5 bases, with 14 bases between them. In DNA, the CDR3 is TGTGCCAGCACGTACAGGGTCCCAACTGAAGCTTTCTTT. Its translation: CASTYRVPTEAFF.

By frequency in the sample, this clone is medium-sized (0.01 to 0.1%). This sequence joins TRBV15 and TRBJ2-2; D is perhaps TRBD1 (6 bases). V was shortened by 6 bases and J by 4 bases, with 18 bases between the two germline ends. The germline gives CDR1 LNHNV, CDR2 YYDKDF (reference sequence). CDR3 length equals 16 residues. CDR3 bases: TGTGCCACCAGGTCGACCCTAGGACAGCGCACCGGGGAGCTGTTTTTT. It codes for CATRSTLGQRTGELFF. Combining the CDR3 with reference TRBV15 and TRBJ2-2 gives the whole variable domain DAMVIQNPRYQVTQFGKPVTLSCSQTLNHNVMYWYQQKSSQAPKLLFHYYDKDFNNEADTPDNFQSRRPNTSFCFLDIRSPGLGDTAMYLCATRSTLGQRTGELFFGEGSRLTVL.

The V call is TRBV7-9, the J call TRBJ1-2, with 7 positions matching TRBD1. The CDR3 has 14 amino acids. V lost 5 bases to trimming and J lost 8 bases; unmatched junction nucleotides: 11. Germline CDR1 SEHNR, CDR2 FQNEAQ (reference sequence). The CDR3 nucleotides read TGTGCCAGCAGCCAGGGGGTAAGGGCGGGCGGCTACACCTTC. This sequence encodes CASSQGVRAGGYTF.

This sequence joins TRBV6-2 or TRBV6-3 and TRBJ2-1; 12 nucleotides match TRBD2. Germline lookup yields CDR1 MNHEY and CDR2 SVGEGT. V trimming: 4 bases; J trimming: 4 bases; junction bases outside the gene matches: 5. The CDR3 consists of 16 residues. The CDR3 is CASSLLAGGVYNEQFF. The CDR3, as DNA: TGTGCCAGCAGTTTACTAGCGGGAGGCGTATACAATGAGCAGTTCTTC.

J is TRBJ2-7 and V is TRBV7-3, with TRBD1 matching 8 bases. The germline V gene encodes CDR1 SGHTA and CDR2 FQGTGA. This CDR3 has 15 residues. V was pared by 2 bases and J by 1 base, with 4 bases of the junction left unmatched. CDR3 bases: TGTGCCAGCAGCTTAGAGGGACAGGCTTCCTACGAGCAGTACTTC. Its protein is CASSLEGQASYEQYF.

This sequence joins TRBV12-5 and TRBJ2-7; 9 bases match TRBD2. CDR1 and CDR2 (germline): LGHNT, FRNRAP. There are 16 residues in the CDR3. The V segment lost 4 bases and the J segment 0 bases; nucleotides outside the gene matches: 7. CDR3: CASGWTQREVSYEQYF. CDR3 coding DNA: TGTGCTAGTGGTTGGACCCAGCGGGAGGTCTCCTACGAGCAGTACTTC.

The rearrangement links TRBV2 to TRBJ1-1, with D possibly being TRBD1 (6 bases). This CDR3 has 17 residues. The V gene's germline CDR1 is SNHLY and CDR2 FYNNEI. V lost 4 bases, J lost 5 bases, and 23 bases lay in between. This CDR3 reads CASSVTRQALRRTEAFF. The CDR3 DNA reads as TGTGCCAGCAGTGTCACCCGACAGGCCCTAAGGAGGACTGAAGCTTTCTTT.

In this sample, this clone turned up a few times. J is TRBJ2-1 and V is TRBV10-1; TRBD1 matches 9 bases. CDR1 is WNHNN and CDR2 is SYGVQD in the germline V gene (reference sequence). The CDR3 is 17 amino acids. V lost 2 bases to trimming and J lost 8 bases; unmatched junction nucleotides: 13. The CDR3 coding sequence is TGCGCCAGCAGTGAGGATTCCCGGACAGGGGTTCGGGATGAGCAGTTCTTC. As protein: CASSEDSRTGVRDEQFF.

V usage is TRBV7-8 and J usage is TRBJ2-5, with 8 bases matching TRBD1. Germline CDR1 SGHVS, CDR2 FQNEAQ. V lost 3 bases and J lost 5; bases outside the gene matches: 11. CDR3 length equals 16 residues. CDR3 sequence reads: CASSFSPTGAGETQYF. The CDR3 DNA reads as TGTGCCAGCAGCTTCTCTCCGACAGGGGCGGGGGAGACCCAGTACTTC.

This chain links TRBV12-5 with TRBJ2-1, with TRBD1 identical over 8 bases. Germline loops: CDR1 LGHNT, CDR2 FRNRAP. The CDR3 loop spans 15 amino acids. V dropped 3 bases and J dropped 4; count of bases not matched to a gene: 5. CDR3 nucleotides: TGTGCTAGTGGTTTTAGGGGGGACAGGTACAATGAGCAGTTCTTC. It translates to CASGFRGDRYNEQFF. Based on the CDR3 plus reference TRBV12-5 and TRBJ2-1, the full variable domain is DARVTQTPRHKVTEMGQEVTMRCQPILGHNTVFWYRQTMMQGLELLAYFRNRAPLDDSGMPKDRFSAEMPDATLATLKIQPSEPRDSAVYFCASGFRGDRYNEQFFGPGTRLTVL.

The rearrangement links TRBV20-1 to TRBJ2-2; perhaps TRBD2 as D (6 bases). Between the trimmed V and J ends, which lost 3 bases and 7 bases, there was a span of 18 bases. From germline, CDR1 is DFQATT and CDR2 SNEGSKA (reference sequence). CDR3 length: 15 amino acids. The DNA of the CDR3 is TGCAGTGCTAGTTTGCCGGGAGAGGTTTTCGGGGAGCTGTTTTTT. This gives the protein CSASLPGEVFGELFF.

V usage is TRBV2 and J usage is TRBJ2-7, with 7 bases lining up with TRBD2. After removal of 1 base from V and 6 bases from J, the junction contained 3 bases not matched to a gene. Germline-derived CDR1 and CDR2 are SNHLY and FYNNEI. This CDR3 has 13 amino acids. The CDR3 reads CASSEGLAVEQYF. CDR3 coding DNA: TGTGCCAGCAGTGAAGGACTAGCCGTCGAGCAGTACTTC.

The rearrangement links TRBV2 to TRBJ1-1, with 7 bases that match TRBD1. CDR3 length: 13 residues. CDR1 is SNHLY, CDR2 FYNNEI, per germline. Losses at the gene ends were 6 bases for V and 1 base for J; bases not matched to a gene: 2. In nucleotides, the CDR3 is TGTGCCAGCAGCCGGGACAGGAACACTGAAGCTTTCTTT. Translated, it gives CASSRDRNTEAFF.